A single sample is the source of the 18 T cell receptor beta chains below, sequenced in a study of blood T cell repertoires in COVID-19. Profiled with immunoSEQ multiplex PCR; TCRdb holds only in-frame clones, not every one. Here the sample spans more than 200,000 clones, about nine tenths being singletons. Sequencing used peripheral blood. These receptors came from a man in his thirties or forties with COVID-19, enrolled during active disease.

The CDR3 bases are TGTGCCACCAGCAGCTGGACTAGCGGTAACAATGAGCAGTTCTTC. The encoded protein is CATSSWTSGNNEQFF. The chain employs TRBV24-1 and TRBJ2-1; 10 bases agree with TRBD2. Germline CDR1 KGHDR, CDR2 SFDVKD. V gave up 7 bases and J gave up 5 bases; unmatched junction bases: 7. The CDR3 extends over 15 amino acids.

The CDR3 sequence is CASSQAPRDTEAFF. In DNA, the CDR3 is TGCGCCAGCAGCCAAGCCCCCCGGGACACTGAAGCTTTCTTT. This chain joins TRBV4-3 and TRBJ1-1; no definite D call. CDR3 length: 14 amino acids. Germline loops: CDR1 LGHNA, CDR2 YSLEER. The ends were cut back, 1 base at V and 3 bases at J, with 9 bases in the middle.

The chain is built from TRBV11-2 and TRBJ1-1; 9 positions match TRBD1. The germline V gene has CDR1 SGHAT and CDR2 FQNNGV. The CDR3 contains 14 residues. Unmatched junction bases numbered 4, after V lost 5 bases and J lost 3 bases. CDR3 in amino acids: CASSPQGAYTEAFF. The CDR3 DNA is TGTGCCAGCAGCCCACAGGGGGCGTACACTGAAGCTTTCTTT.

The gene calls are TRBV5-6 and TRBJ1-1; tentatively, D is TRBD1 (5 bases). The V end lost 0 bases, the J end lost 3 bases, and 15 bases lay between the germline ends. Germline V gene data show CDR1 as SGHDT and CDR2 as YYEEEE. CDR3 length: 16 amino acids. CDR3 nucleotides: TGTGCCAGCAGCTTGGGGGACCCCGGGAGCGACACTGAAGCTTTCTTT. It yields the protein CASSLGDPGSDTEAFF.

The chain uses TRBV5-1 and TRBJ1-4, with 8 bases that match TRBD1. Germline assignment: CDR1 SGHRS and CDR2 YFSETQ. J gave up 4 bases and V 4 bases, and 6 bases lay outside the gene matches. This CDR3 region has 15 residues. CDR3 DNA: TGCGCCAGCAGCATCCGGACAGGGCTTAATGAAAAACTGTTTTTT. It codes for CASSIRTGLNEKLFF.

V gene TRBV9 combines with J gene TRBJ2-1; 9 positions agree with TRBD2. The CDR3 contains 16 residues. Trimming removed 4 bases from V and 4 bases from J; junction bases left unmatched: 9. Germline V lookup: CDR1 SGDLS, CDR2 YYNGEE. The CDR3 reads CASSTRSGGIYNEQFF. The CDR3, as DNA: TGTGCCAGCAGCACCCGGAGCGGGGGGATATACAATGAGCAGTTCTTC.

As DNA, the CDR3 is TGTGCCAGTAGTCTGACAGCACTATACAATCCAACTAATGAAAAACTGTTTTTT. Translated: CASSLTALYNPTNEKLFF. J is TRBJ1-4 and V is TRBV19; weak D call: TRBD1 (5 bases). This CDR3 comprises 18 residues. Trimming pared 5 bases from V and 0 bases from J, leaving 19 bases between. Germline CDR1 reads LNHDA; CDR2 reads SQIVND (reference sequence).

CDR3 sequence reads: CASRFSQRHNEKLFF. CDR3 bases: TGTGCCAGCAGGTTCAGCCAGCGGCATAATGAAAAACTGTTTTTT. The chain employs TRBV7-3 and TRBJ1-4; D gene ambiguous. The germline gives CDR1 SGHTA, CDR2 FQGTGA. There are 15 residues in the CDR3. V was cut by 6 bases and J by 4 bases, with 15 bases left in between.

The CDR3 loop reads CASSFNSGGAPDTQYF. The DNA of the CDR3 is TGTGCCAGCAGCTTTAATAGCGGGGGGGCCCCAGATACGCAGTATTTT. The chain employs TRBV7-6 and TRBJ2-3; 11 bases map to TRBD2. The trim removed 3 bases at V and 4 bases at J, leaving 6 bases unmatched. This CDR3 region has 16 residues. Per the germline V gene, CDR1 is SGHVS and CDR2 is FNYEAQ.

This clone was seen just once. The chain combines TRBV15 with TRBJ1-1; TRBD1 might be the D (6 bases). Trimming removed 4 bases at V and 9 bases at J, with 15 bases between. The CDR3 length is 13 residues. The V gene's germline CDR1 is LNHNV and CDR2 YYDKDF (reference sequence). The CDR3 loop reads CATSNRTVKKAFF. The CDR3 nucleotides read TGTGCCACCAGCAACCGGACAGTAAAGAAAGCTTTCTTT.

As DNA, the CDR3 is TGTGCCAGCGGGCCTGGACAGAGCTACGAGCAGTACTTC. As protein: CASGPGQSYEQYF. The gene calls are TRBV27 and TRBJ2-7; tentative D call: TRBD1 (6 bases). Germline V gene sequence: CDR1 MNHEY, CDR2 SMNVEV (reference sequence). The CDR3 runs to 13 residues. Between the trimmed V and J ends, which lost 8 bases and 3 bases, there was a span of 14 bases.

This clone was found once. The chain employs TRBV12-3 or TRBV12-4 and TRBJ1-3; the match to TRBD1 covers 8 bases. The CDR3 is 12 amino acids. The ends lost 8 bases at V and 7 bases at J; junction bases unmatched: 4. The CDR3 DNA follows: TGTGCCAGCGGGGACAGGTTGAACACCATATATTTT. Amino acids: CASGDRLNTIYF.

V and J are TRBV5-1 and TRBJ1-1, with D perhaps TRBD1 (5 bases). The CDR3 totals 16 residues. Germline V lookup: CDR1 SGHRS, CDR2 YFSETQ. V was clipped by 0 bases and J by 1 base, with 13 bases between them. The CDR3 DNA reads as TGCGCCAGCAGCTTGGGCAGGGCCGGGGGGAACACTGAAGCTTTCTTT. It specifies CASSLGRAGGNTEAFF.

The chain has TRBV28 and TRBJ2-7; TRBD2 might be the D (5 bases). CDR1 MDHEN and CDR2 SYDVKM come from the germline V gene. Trimming shortened V by 6 bases and J by 3 bases, and 18 bases separated the two germline ends. The length of the CDR3 is 15 residues. CDR3 nucleotide sequence: TGTGCCAGCAGCCCCTCGGGGATGAGGCGCTACGAGCAGTACTTC. This codes for CASSPSGMRRYEQYF.

The chain employs TRBV10-3 and TRBJ1-5; D is perhaps TRBD1 (5 bases). Trimming took off 2 bases at V and 0 bases at J, with 8 bases between the two ends. In germline, CDR1 is ENHRY, CDR2 SYGVKD. The CDR3 runs 15 residues. The CDR3 protein is CAISEGATSNQPQHF. DNA of the CDR3: TGTGCCATCAGTGAGGGGGCTACTAGCAATCAGCCCCAGCATTTT.

The chain couples TRBV7-9 to TRBJ2-3; the match to TRBD1 covers 8 bases. V was clipped by 5 bases and J by 4 bases; unmatched bases: 5. The germline V gene has CDR1 SEHNR and CDR2 FQNEAQ (reference sequence). The CDR3 has 14 residues. The CDR3 DNA is TGTGCCAGCAGCACGGACAGGGAGGCAGATACGCAGTATTTT. This encodes CASSTDREADTQYF.

The V gene is TRBV4-3, the J gene TRBJ2-3, with a weak D call TRBD2 (6 bases). The CDR3 sequence is 16 residues long. Germline assignment: CDR1 LGHNA and CDR2 YSLEER. Trimming took 2 bases from V and 0 from J, leaving 12 bases between them. CDR3 region: CASSQRQEGSTDTQYF. In DNA form, the CDR3 reads TGCGCCAGCAGCCAAAGGCAGGAGGGTAGCACAGATACGCAGTATTTT.

CDR3 nucleotide sequence: TGTGCCAGCAGCTTTGTGCGGGGGAACGAGCAGTACTTC. The encoded protein is CASSFVRGNEQYF. The gene calls are TRBV11-1 and TRBJ2-7; 7 bases are shared with TRBD2. The junction had 4 bases not matched to a gene; V was cut back by 3 bases and J by 5 bases. Germline CDR1 is SGHAT and CDR2 is FQDESV (reference sequence). The CDR3 has 13 residues.